This T cell receptor (beta chain) was observed in a study of cytomegalovirus exposure and HLA in healthy donors. In germline, CDR1 is PRHDT, CDR2 FYEKMQ (reference sequence). This CDR3 is built from 15 residues. Germline trimming cut 6 bases from V and 9 bases from J; bases unmatched to any gene: 11. Broader study findings: Most CMV-associated TCR beta chains were later found to appear HLA-restricted.

PCR employed 60 Vbeta and 13 Jbeta primers. Data came from immunoSEQ multiplex PCR; TCRdb stores just in-frame clones and leaves some out. The sample gives about 140,000 clones, roughly 68% of which show up once; more than 9% is in the top ten. Regarding this clone: Antigen unknown.

The rearrangement joins TRBV13 to TRBJ2-2, with 9 bases fitting TRBD1. The TCR sequence derives from a man aged 25 to 40 in good health and CMV-seropositive. Sequenced: PBMCs. CDR3 sequence: CASRFGTGKRWELFF. Written as DNA, the CDR3 is TGTGCCAGCAGATTTGGGACAGGGAAGCGTTGGGAGCTGTTTTTT.